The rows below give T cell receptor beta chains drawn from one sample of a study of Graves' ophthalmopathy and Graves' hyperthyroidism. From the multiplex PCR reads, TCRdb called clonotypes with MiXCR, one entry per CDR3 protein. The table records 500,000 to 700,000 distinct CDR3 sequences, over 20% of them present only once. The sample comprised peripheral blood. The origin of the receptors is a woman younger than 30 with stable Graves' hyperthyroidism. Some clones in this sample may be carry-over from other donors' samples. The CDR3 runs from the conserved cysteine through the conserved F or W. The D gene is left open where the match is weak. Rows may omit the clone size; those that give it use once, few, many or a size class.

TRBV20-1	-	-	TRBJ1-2	CSAPTQGPGTNYGYTF	TGCAGTGCCCCGACCCAGGGTCCAGGAACTAACTATGGCTACACCTTC
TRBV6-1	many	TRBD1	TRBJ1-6	CASSPTGANSPLHF	TGTGCCAGCAGTCCGACAGGGGCAAATTCACCCCTCCACTTT
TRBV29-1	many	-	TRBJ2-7	CSVVRDEQYF	TGCAGCGTTGTGAGGGACGAGCAGTACTTC
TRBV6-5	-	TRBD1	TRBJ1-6	CASSYVTPGTGYSPLHF	TGTGCCAGCAGTTACGTAACCCCCGGGACAGGGTACTCACCCCTCCACTTT
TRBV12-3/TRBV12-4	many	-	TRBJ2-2	CASSPISGNTGELFF	TGTGCCAGCAGTCCGATCAGCGGTAACACCGGGGAGCTGTTTTTT
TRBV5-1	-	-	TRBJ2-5	CASSTHGSGSQETQYF	TGCGCCAGCAGTACCCATGGGAGTGGCAGCCAAGAGACCCAGTACTTC
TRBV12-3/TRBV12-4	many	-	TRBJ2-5	CASRETAQETQYF	TGTGCCAGCAGGGAGACAGCCCAAGAGACCCAGTACTTC
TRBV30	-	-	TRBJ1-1	CAWKRGTEAFF	TGTGCCTGGAAAAGGGGAACTGAAGCTTTCTTT
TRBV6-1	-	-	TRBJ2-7	CASSDNRAQYF	TGTGCCAGCAGTGACAACAGGGCGCAGTACTTC
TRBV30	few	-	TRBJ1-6	CAWRYQGPGPLHF	TGTGCCTGGAGGTATCAGGGCCCAGGGCCCCTCCACTTT
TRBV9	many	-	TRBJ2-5	CASSVLAGTPQETQYF	TGTGCCAGCAGCGTCCTAGCTGGGACACCTCAAGAGACCCAGTACTTC
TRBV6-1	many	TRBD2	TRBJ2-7	CASSDGLAGAYEQYF	TGTGCCAGCAGTGACGGGCTAGCGGGAGCCTACGAGCAGTACTTC
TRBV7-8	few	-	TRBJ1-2	CASSLAGRGPYGYTF	TGTGCCAGCAGCTTAGCAGGGCGGGGCCCCTATGGCTACACCTTC
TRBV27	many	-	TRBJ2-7	CASSFGQGGDYEQYF	TGTGCCAGCAGTTTCGGGCAGGGAGGAGACTACGAGCAGTACTTC
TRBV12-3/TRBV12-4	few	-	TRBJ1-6	CASSLTQSGAYNSPLHF	TGTGCCAGCAGTTTGACACAGTCCGGAGCCTATAATTCACCCCTCCACTTT